This passage covers 21 T cell receptor beta chains from one sample sequenced in a study of shared clonotypes between healthy human individuals. Assay: immunoSEQ multiplex PCR; the TCRdb copy retains only in-frame clones and omits some. The sample lists approximately 980,000 clones; around 80% were seen once. Sequencing was done on a sample of memory CD4+ T cells sorted from blood. The subset: CD45RA-negative fraction. Source of these receptors: a young man in good health.

The genes are TRBV6-4 and TRBJ2-2; TRBD2 matches 8 bases. The CDR3 consists of 16 residues. CDR1 and CDR2 from the germline V gene are MRHNA and SNTAGT. With 6 bases clipped from V and 5 bases from J, the junction kept 11 bases outside the gene matches. The DNA of the CDR3 is TGTGCCAGCAGCCGAGTAGCGGGGATTAGAACCGGGGAGCTGTTTTTT. This encodes CASSRVAGIRTGELFF.

This clone was counted a few times. CDR3 amino acids: CASLRPSTGELFF. The CDR3 coding sequence is TGTGCCAGCTTGCGACCGAGCACCGGGGAGCTGTTTTTT. J is TRBJ2-2 and V is TRBV6-1; D remains unclear. This CDR3 is built from 13 residues. Germline loops: CDR1 MNHNS, CDR2 SASEGT. The V gene lost 8 bases and the J gene lost 4 bases, with 11 bases spanning the gap.

The chain is built from TRBV4-3 and TRBJ2-5; D unclear. This CDR3 comprises 13 residues. The ends were cut back, 2 bases at V and 1 base at J, with 5 bases in the middle. CDR1 is LGHNA and CDR2 is YSLEER in the germline V gene. CDR3 coding DNA: TGCGCCAGCAGCCAATGGTCCCAAGAGACCCAGTACTTC. It specifies CASSQWSQETQYF.

DNA for the CDR3: TGTGCCAGCAGCGCTAGCGGGGGTGGAGATACGCAGTATTTT. Protein product: CASSASGGGDTQYF. V usage is TRBV9 and J usage is TRBJ2-3; 10 bases are shared with TRBD2. The CDR3 sequence is 14 residues long. CDR1 and CDR2 (germline): SGDLS, YYNGEE. The V gene end was trimmed by 3 bases and the J gene end by 5 bases; junction bases not matched to a gene: 3.

This chain uses TRBV7-9 with TRBJ2-7, with D unclear. The germline gives CDR1 SEHNR, CDR2 FQNEAQ (reference sequence). The length of the CDR3 is 15 residues. V was trimmed by 0 bases and J by 1 base, leaving 10 bases between them. The CDR3 DNA follows: TGTGCCAGCAGCTTAGCGAGGTCCAGTTCCTACGAGCAGTACTTC. Residues: CASSLARSSSYEQYF.

On this clone: A much larger clone is a single base away; this may be a read error. The V gene is TRBV7-2, the J gene TRBJ2-1; 16 positions agree with TRBD2. The CDR3 covers 16 residues. Losses at the gene ends were 5 bases for V and 5 bases for J; bases not matched to a gene: 3. CDR1 and CDR2 (germline): SGHTA, FQGNSA. CDR3 nucleotides: TGTGCCAGCAGCACGGGACTAGCGGGAGGGGACAATGAGCAGTTCTTC. This encodes CASSTGLAGGDNEQFF.

V usage is TRBV5-1 and J usage is TRBJ2-5; tentatively, D is TRBD1 or TRBD2 (6 bases each). The germline V and J ends were trimmed by 5 bases and 7 bases, with 24 bases remaining between them. CDR1 and CDR2 (germline): SGHRS, YFSETQ. This CDR3 spans 16 amino acids. The CDR3 region has the DNA TGCGCCAGCAGGCCCGAGATCGGGGGCCTGGTAGTGACCCAGTACTTC. Encoded protein: CASRPEIGGLVVTQYF.

This chain connects TRBV4-1 to TRBJ1-5; D remains ambiguous. V was pared by 6 bases and J by 1 base, with 10 bases between. The CDR3 extends over 14 amino acids. From germline, CDR1 is MGHRA and CDR2 YSYEKL. The CDR3 region has the DNA TGCGCCAGCAGGTCAGTCGGGAGCAATCAGCCCCAGCATTTT. Translated: CASRSVGSNQPQHF.

The chain links TRBV4-3 to TRBJ2-4, with no clear D. Germline CDR1 reads LGHNA; CDR2 reads YSLEER. Trimming stripped 0 bases from V and 3 bases from J, with 15 bases between. The CDR3 has 17 amino acids. CDR3 region: CASSQEAPAHFKNIQYF. The CDR3 nucleotides read TGCGCCAGCAGCCAAGAGGCGCCTGCACACTTCAAAAACATTCAGTACTTC.

The rearrangement joins TRBV19 to TRBJ1-4, with 9 nucleotides matching TRBD1. The CDR3 is 13 amino acids. The germline gives CDR1 LNHDA, CDR2 SQIVND (reference sequence). V shed 9 bases, J shed 8 bases, and the junction held 7 bases outside the gene matches. In DNA form, the CDR3 reads TGTGCCAGCCACAGGGGGCCGGAAGAAAAACTGTTTTTT. Its translation is CASHRGPEEKLFF.

The table lists this clone with a few counts. The CDR3 loop reads CASSLGGQGNFRGETQYF. The CDR3 DNA reads as TGTGCCAGCAGCTTGGGAGGACAGGGGAATTTTAGGGGCGAGACCCAGTACTTC. This chain joins TRBV5-6 and TRBJ2-5; 9 bases fit TRBD1. CDR1 is SGHDT and CDR2 is YYEEEE in the germline V gene. The length of the CDR3 is 18 residues. Unmatched junction bases numbered 14, after V lost 0 bases and J lost 5 bases.

In regard to this clone: One end of the junction varies from germline; a read error may be responsible. The chain has TRBV7-2 and TRBJ1-4; 7 bases line up with TRBD1. Germline V gene sequence: CDR1 SGHTA, CDR2 FQGNSA. The CDR3 runs to 16 residues. DNA of the CDR3: TGTGCCAGCAGCGTAGCACACCGGGACAGCAATGAAAAACTGTTTTTT. As protein: CASSVAHRDSNEKLFF.

The chain employs TRBV5-4 and TRBJ2-7; 8 bases match TRBD2. Per germline, CDR1 SGHNT and CDR2 YYREEE (reference sequence). V lost 4 bases to trimming and J lost 4 bases; unmatched junction nucleotides: 10. This CDR3 has 15 residues. The DNA for the CDR3 is TGTGCCAGCAGCCCGAGGGCGGGGGGCGGATACGAGCAGTACTTC. Protein product: CASSPRAGGGYEQYF.

This chain's CDR3 is CASSEGGFNGYTF. The CDR3 coding sequence is TGTGCCAGCAGTGAAGGAGGGTTCAATGGCTACACCTTC. This rearrangement joins TRBV2 to TRBJ1-2; D is unclear. V was cut by 1 base and J by 6 bases, with 9 bases left in between. The length of the CDR3 is 13 residues. Germline CDR1 and CDR2: SNHLY and FYNNEI.

Only a few counts were recorded for this clone. The V and J genes are TRBV27 and TRBJ2-7; 8 nucleotides line up with TRBD2. Trimming took 3 bases from V and 7 from J; bases not matched to a gene: 5. Per germline, CDR1 MNHEY and CDR2 SMNVEV (reference sequence). The length of the CDR3 is 13 residues. The CDR3 reads CASSFGTRGEQYF. The CDR3 coding sequence is TGTGCCAGCAGTTTCGGGACTAGAGGAGAGCAGTACTTC.

The CDR3 sequence is CAIRGGPDTGELFF. The CDR3 DNA follows: TGTGCCATCAGGGGAGGGCCCGACACCGGGGAGCTGTTTTTT. This sequence joins TRBV10-3 and TRBJ2-2, with 7 bases lining up with TRBD2. The germline CDR1 and CDR2 sequences are ENHRY and SYGVKD. Trimming cost V 6 bases and J 3 bases; bases outside gene matches: 4. The CDR3 totals 14 residues.

The table lists this clone with a few counts. CDR3 region: CSVRDSPGEKLFF. The CDR3 coding sequence is TGCAGCGTGAGGGACAGCCCAGGGGAAAAACTGTTTTTT. V is TRBV29-1 and J is TRBJ1-4; 7 bases match TRBD1. This CDR3 is 13 amino acids long. J lost 8 bases, V lost 6 bases, and 9 bases had no gene match. From germline, CDR1 is SQVTM and CDR2 ANQGSEA.

This chain connects TRBV19 to TRBJ2-3; D gene unclear. This CDR3 is 13 amino acids long. V was clipped by 6 bases and J by 0 bases, with 7 bases between them. CDR1 and CDR2 from the germline V gene are LNHDA and SQIVND (reference sequence). As DNA, the CDR3 is TGTGCCAGTAGACACGGAAGCACAGATACGCAGTATTTT. It codes for CASRHGSTDTQYF.

This clone turned up a few times. The chain combines TRBV6-6 with TRBJ2-5, with 7 bases fitting TRBD2. CDR3 size: 15 residues. From germline, CDR1 is MNHNY and CDR2 SVGAGI (reference sequence). The junction had 5 bases not matched to a gene; V was cut back by 2 bases and J by 2 bases. DNA for the CDR3: TGTGCCAGCAGTTACCGAAGCGGGGTACAAGAGACCCAGTACTTC. Its protein product is CASSYRSGVQETQYF.

The J gene is TRBJ2-1, the V gene TRBV2; the D gene is possibly TRBD2 (6 bases). The length of the CDR3 is 14 residues. Looked up from germline, CDR1 is SNHLY and CDR2 is FYNNEI. Between the trimmed V and J ends, which lost 5 bases and 2 bases, there was a span of 10 bases. The CDR3 loop is CASSKGLTYNEQFF. In DNA, the CDR3 is TGTGCCAGCAGTAAGGGACTTACCTACAATGAGCAGTTCTTC.

CDR3 sequence (DNA): TGCAGCGTTGATTCTGGGGATGGAAACACCATATATTTT. This translates into CSVDSGDGNTIYF. The rearrangement links TRBV29-1 to TRBJ1-3, with no clear D. The V gene's germline CDR1 is SQVTM and CDR2 ANQGSEA. The CDR3 covers 13 residues. The V end was cut by 3 bases, the J end by 3 bases, with 9 bases between.